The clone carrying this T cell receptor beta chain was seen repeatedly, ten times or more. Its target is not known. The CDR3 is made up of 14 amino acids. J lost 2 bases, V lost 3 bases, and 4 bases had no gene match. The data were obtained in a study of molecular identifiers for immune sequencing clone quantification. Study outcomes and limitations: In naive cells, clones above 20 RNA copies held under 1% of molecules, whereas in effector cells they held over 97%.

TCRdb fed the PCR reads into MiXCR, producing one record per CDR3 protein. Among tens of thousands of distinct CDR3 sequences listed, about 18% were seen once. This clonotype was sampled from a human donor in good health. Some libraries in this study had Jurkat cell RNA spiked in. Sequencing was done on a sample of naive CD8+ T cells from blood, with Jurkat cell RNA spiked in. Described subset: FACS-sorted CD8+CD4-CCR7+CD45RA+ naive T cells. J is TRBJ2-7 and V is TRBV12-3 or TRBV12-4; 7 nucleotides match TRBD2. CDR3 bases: TGTGCCAGCAGTTTCGGGGGGACCACCTACGAGCAGTACTTC. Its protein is CASSFGGTTYEQYF.